The sequence of this TCR beta chain was determined in a study of T cell repertoires in cytomegalovirus infection. On the study more broadly: Based on public TCR beta signatures, there were indications of CMV infection and of a matching HLA type.

TCRdb re-called the reads through MiXCR, storing one row per CDR3 protein. The sample has around 740,000 distinct CDR3 sequences; 35% to 45% are singletons. The CDR3 contains 15 residues. Germline lookup yields CDR1 SGHRS and CDR2 YFSETQ. The V gene lost 7 bases and the J gene lost 11 bases, with 27 bases spanning the gap. Whole-study findings and limits: HLA-C-restricted, CMV-specific TCR beta clonotypes were dominant ex vivo. Summed frequency of shared TCR beta families picked out CMV carriers who also had the relevant HLA.

As for this clonotype: Its specificity is unknown.

The chain couples TRBV5-1 to TRBJ1-1; a possible D gene is TRBD1 (6 bases). This clonotype was obtained from a human donor in good health (CMV status not recorded). Some clones in this sample may be carry-over from other donors' samples. The sequenced sample was PBMCs. The CDR3 is CASPNPGQFADVAFF. The CDR3 bases are TGCGCCAGCCCGAACCCCGGACAGTTCGCTGACGTGGCTTTCTTT.